This T cell receptor (beta chain) was retrieved from a study of cytomegalovirus exposure and HLA in healthy donors. As concerns this clone: The antigen remains undetermined.

The CDR3 contains 17 residues. The V end was cut by 0 bases, the J end by 2 bases, with 17 bases between. The germline CDR1 and CDR2 sequences are SGHRS and YFSETQ. Study-wide results and caveats: Listed as cytomegalovirus-associated were 164 TCR beta chains. HLA-A and HLA-B allele assignments for most subjects were reportedly predicted accurately using TCR beta sequences. The dataset shows that most TCR sequences were rare, while some public TCRs occurred in many donors. It was taken for granted in presence/absence analyses that sequencing depth across donors was roughly uniform.

The PCR was carried out with 60 Vbeta primers and 13 Jbeta primers. Clones were read by immunoSEQ multiplex PCR, and TCRdb kept only the in-frame ones, dropping some. Of about 90,000 clones detected, around 85% appear once; the ten largest clones hold around 2.3%. Material: PBMCs. The receptor's source is a man in his late teens or twenties in good health and CMV-seronegative. V and J are TRBV5-1 and TRBJ1-2, with D perhaps matching TRBD1 (5 bases). Here the CDR3 reads CASSLGPGKGFNYGYTF. For the CDR3, the DNA is TGCGCCAGCAGCTTGGGCCCCGGAAAGGGGTTCAACTATGGCTACACCTTC.